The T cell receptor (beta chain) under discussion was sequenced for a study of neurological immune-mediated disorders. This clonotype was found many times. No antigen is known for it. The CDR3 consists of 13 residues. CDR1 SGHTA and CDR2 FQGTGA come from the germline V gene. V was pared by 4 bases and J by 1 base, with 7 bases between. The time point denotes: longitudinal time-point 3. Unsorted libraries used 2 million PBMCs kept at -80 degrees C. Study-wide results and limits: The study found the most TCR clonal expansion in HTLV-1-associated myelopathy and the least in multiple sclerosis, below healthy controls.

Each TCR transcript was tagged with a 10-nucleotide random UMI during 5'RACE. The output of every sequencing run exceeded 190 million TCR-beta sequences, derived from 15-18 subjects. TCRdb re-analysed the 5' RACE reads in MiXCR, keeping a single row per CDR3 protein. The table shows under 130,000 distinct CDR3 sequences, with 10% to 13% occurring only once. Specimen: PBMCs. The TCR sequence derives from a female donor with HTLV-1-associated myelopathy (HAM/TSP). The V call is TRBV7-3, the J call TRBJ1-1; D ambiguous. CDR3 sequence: CASSSRWNTEAFF. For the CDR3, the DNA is TGTGCCAGCAGCTCTAGGTGGAACACTGAAGCTTTCTTT.